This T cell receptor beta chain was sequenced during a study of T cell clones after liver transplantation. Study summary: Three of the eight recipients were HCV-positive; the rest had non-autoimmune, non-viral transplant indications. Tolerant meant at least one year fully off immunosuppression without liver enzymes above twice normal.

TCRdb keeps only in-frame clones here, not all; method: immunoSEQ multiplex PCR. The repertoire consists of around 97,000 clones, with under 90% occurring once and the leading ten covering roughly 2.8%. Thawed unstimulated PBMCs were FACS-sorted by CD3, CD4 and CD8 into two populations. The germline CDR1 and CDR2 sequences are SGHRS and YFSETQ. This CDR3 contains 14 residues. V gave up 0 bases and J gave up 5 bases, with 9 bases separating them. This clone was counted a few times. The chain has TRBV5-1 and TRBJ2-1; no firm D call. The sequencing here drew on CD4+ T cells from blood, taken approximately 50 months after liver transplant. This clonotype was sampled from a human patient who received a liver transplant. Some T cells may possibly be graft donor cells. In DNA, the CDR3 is TGCGCCAGCAGCTTGGGGAACCGAAACAATGAGCAGTTCTTC. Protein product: CASSLGNRNNEQFF. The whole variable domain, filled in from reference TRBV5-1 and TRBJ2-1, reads KAGVTQTPRYLIKTRGQQVTLSCSPISGHRSVSWYQQTPGQGLQFLFEYFSETQRNKGNFPGRFSGRQFSNSRSEMNVSTLELGDSALYLCASSLGNRNNEQFFGPGTRLTVL.